What follows describes a single TCR beta chain. This sample was taken from a study of blood T cell repertoires in COVID-19. About the study: Sites across the United States, Italy and Spain contributed samples from acute and convalescent COVID-19. From T cells, B-cell-depleted T cells, or PBMCs came the material, which was cDNA or gDNA.

Original processing methods: How many nucleated cells were present was estimated from reference gene primer amplification. TCRdb's copy holds only in-frame clones and misses some; the assay was immunoSEQ multiplex PCR. The DNA was the basis for D and trimming; V, J and clone size are from that table. The sample lists approximately 300,000 clones, approximately 92% occurring once. The length of the CDR3 is 15 residues. Resolution of symptoms, clearance, or two negative PCRs was present in recovered Cohort 3 donors. This clonotype was obtained from a woman aged 25-40 years who had recovered from COVID-19. This chain links TRBV21-1 with TRBJ1-5. TRBV21-1 is given as a pseudogene. The sample was PBMCs or T cells enriched from blood (not recorded which). The CDR3 spells CASSKAVGQAGPQHF. The DNA of the CDR3 is TGTGCCAGCAGCAAAGCAGTCGGCCAGGCGGGGCCCCAGCATTTT.